The rows below give T cell receptor beta chains drawn from one sample of a study of PD-L1 blockade in urothelial cancer. This table comes from immunoSEQ multiplex PCR, and its TCRdb copy is limited to in-frame clones, with some not included. The sample contains around 87,000 clones, approximately 87% of which appear only once. The sample in question was PBMCs, obtained around atezolizumab (anti-PD-L1) treatment. These receptors came from a man aged 70-80 years with urothelial cancer. The CDR3 runs from the conserved cysteine through the conserved F or W. The D gene is left open where the match is weak. Size is stated for part of the rows, as once, few or many counts, or as a class when the clone is expanded.

TRBD1 | . | TRBJ2-4 | TRBV5-1 | TGCGCCAGCAGCTTGGTGGGCCAGGGGGCGACTTCCAAAAACATTCAGTACTTC | CASSLVGQGATSKNIQYF
. | . | TRBJ2-3 | TRBV9 | TGTGCCAGCAGCGTAGTGTCGACAGATACGCAGTATTTT | CASSVVSTDTQYF
. | . | TRBJ1-1 | TRBV10-3 | TGTGCCATCAGTGAGCTGGGGGGGACGAACACTGAAGCTTTCTTT | CAISELGGTNTEAFF
. | . | TRBJ1-1 | TRBV5-8 | TGTGCCAGCAGCTTGTTTCCCGGGCCTGCGGGATTT | CASSLFPGPAGF
. | . | TRBJ2-2 | TRBV7-2 | TGTGCCAGCAGCTTGGCAACAGGGAACCGGGAGCTGTTTTTT | CASSLATGNRELFF
. | . | TRBJ1-2 | TRBV7-2 | TGTGCCAGCAGCCAACAGGTGACCTATGGCTACACCTTC | CASSQQVTYGYTF
TRBD2 | . | TRBJ2-1 | TRBV9 | TGTGCCAGACTAGCGGGAGGGCCAAAAAACAATGAGCAGTTCTTC | CARLAGGPKNNEQFF
. | few | TRBJ1-2 | TRBV7-2 | TGTGCCAGCAGCTTAGGGCAGGGAGGAAGGTATGGCTACACCTTC | CASSLGQGGRYGYTF
TRBD1 | . | TRBJ1-5 | TRBV5-6 | TGTGCCAGCAGCTTTGGGACAGGGGTGAGTCAGCCCCAGCATTTT | CASSFGTGVSQPQHF
. | . | TRBJ2-2 | TRBV2 | TGTGCCACCAAGAAGGAGAGTGGCACCGGGGAGCTGTTTTTT | CATKKESGTGELFF
. | . | TRBJ2-2 | TRBV10-2 | TGCGCCAGCAGGGACTTAGCATTTACCGGGGAGCTGTTTTTT | CASRDLAFTGELFF
. | . | TRBJ2-5 | TRBV7-9 | TGTGCCAGCAGCCTTACGGGGGAAGAGACCCAGTACTTC | CASSLTGEETQYF
TRBD2 | once | TRBJ2-1 | TRBV7-7 | TGTGCTAGCGGGCCGGTGAGGTCGGGGAATGAGCAGTTCTTC | CASGPVRSGNEQFF
. | . | TRBJ2-3 | TRBV5-6 | TGTGCCAGCAGCTTGGCACAATTACGCACAGATACGCAGTATTTT | CASSLAQLRTDTQYF
TRBD2 | . | TRBJ2-2 | TRBV12-5 | TGTGCTAGTGGGCTCGGGGGGGGCGAACCCACCGGGGAGCTGTTTTTT | CASGLGGGEPTGELFF
. | . | TRBJ1-5 | TRBV7-2 | TGTGCCAGCACCGACAGGTGGGGAAATCAGCCCCAGCATTTT | CASTDRWGNQPQHF
TRBD1 | . | TRBJ2-5 | TRBV5-1 | TGCGCCAGCAGCCCGGGACAGGGAATTGGAGAGACCCAGTACTTC | CASSPGQGIGETQYF
. | . | TRBJ2-6 | TRBV30 | TGTGCCTTAAGACGAGACGGGAGCTCTGGGGCCAACGTCCTGACTTTC | CALRRDGSSGANVLTF
TRBD1 | . | TRBJ2-1 | TRBV5-1 | TGCGCCAGCAGTCAGTTGGGGACAGGGCCTTACAATGAGCAGTTCTTC | CASSQLGTGPYNEQFF
. | . | TRBJ1-1 | TRBV19 | TGTGCCAGTAGCTCACAGGGTTTCACTGAAGCTTTCTTT | CASSSQGFTEAFF